The present entry profiles one T cell receptor (beta chain) with its context. This record comes from a study of neoadjuvant anti-PD-1 for oral cavity cancer. Profiled with immunoSEQ multiplex PCR; TCRdb holds only in-frame clones, not every one. The table shows 12,000 or so clones, with 70% to 75% occurring only once. Germline CDR1 and CDR2: SGHVS and FQNEAQ. Between the trimmed V and J ends, which lost 2 bases and 0 bases, there was a span of 18 bases. This CDR3 region has 18 residues. Regarding time point: after neoadjuvant nivolumab, at surgical resection. Patients were newly diagnosed with stage II-IVA oral cavity squamous cell carcinoma without prior systemic or radiation treatment.

The chain is built from TRBV7-8 and TRBJ2-3; D may be TRBD2 (6 bases). The material sequenced was PBMCs, taken after nivolumab (anti-PD-1) treatment. The receptor was isolated from a person aged 35-79 years with oral cavity squamous cell carcinoma. CDR3 sequence: CASSLKLRVAVSTDTQYF. The CDR3 region has the DNA TGTGCCAGCAGCTTAAAATTGCGGGTAGCGGTTAGCACAGATACGCAGTATTTT.